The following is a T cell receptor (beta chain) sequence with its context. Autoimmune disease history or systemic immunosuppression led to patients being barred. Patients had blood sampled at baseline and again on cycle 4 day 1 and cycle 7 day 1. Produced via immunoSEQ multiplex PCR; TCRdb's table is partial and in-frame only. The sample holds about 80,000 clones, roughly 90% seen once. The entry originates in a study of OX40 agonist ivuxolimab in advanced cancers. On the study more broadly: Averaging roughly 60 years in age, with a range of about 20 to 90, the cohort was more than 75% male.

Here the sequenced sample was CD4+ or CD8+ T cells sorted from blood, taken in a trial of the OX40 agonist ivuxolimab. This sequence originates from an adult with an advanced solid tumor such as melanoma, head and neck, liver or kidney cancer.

In DNA form, the CDR3 reads TGTGCCAGCAGCTTCGGGGATGCCACAGATACGCAGTATTTT. Amino acid sequence: CASSFGDATDTQYF. The gene calls are TRBV5-5 and TRBJ2-3; D perhaps matches TRBD2 (5 bases). The V gene lost 2 bases and the J gene lost 2 bases, with 9 bases spanning the gap. The CDR3 spans 14 residues. From germline, CDR1 is SGHKS and CDR2 YYEKEE (reference sequence).